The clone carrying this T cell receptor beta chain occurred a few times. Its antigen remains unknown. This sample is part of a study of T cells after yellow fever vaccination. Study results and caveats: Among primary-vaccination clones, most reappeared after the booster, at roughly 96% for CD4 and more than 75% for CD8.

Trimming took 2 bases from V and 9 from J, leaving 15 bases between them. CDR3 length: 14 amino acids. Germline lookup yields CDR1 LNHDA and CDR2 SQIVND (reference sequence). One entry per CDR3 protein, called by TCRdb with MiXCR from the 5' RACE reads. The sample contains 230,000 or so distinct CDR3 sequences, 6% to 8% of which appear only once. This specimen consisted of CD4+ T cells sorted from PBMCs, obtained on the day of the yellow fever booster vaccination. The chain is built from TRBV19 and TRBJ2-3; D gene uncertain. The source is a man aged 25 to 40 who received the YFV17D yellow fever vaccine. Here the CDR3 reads CASSINQVLATQYF. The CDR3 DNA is TGTGCCAGTAGTATAAATCAAGTCCTCGCCACGCAGTATTTT. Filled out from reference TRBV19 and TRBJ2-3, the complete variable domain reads DGGITQSPKYLFRKEGQNVTLSCEQNLNHDAMYWYRQDPGQGLRLIYYSQIVNDFQKGDIAEGYSVSREKKESFPLTVTSAQKNPTAFYLCASSINQVLATQYFGPGTRLTVL.